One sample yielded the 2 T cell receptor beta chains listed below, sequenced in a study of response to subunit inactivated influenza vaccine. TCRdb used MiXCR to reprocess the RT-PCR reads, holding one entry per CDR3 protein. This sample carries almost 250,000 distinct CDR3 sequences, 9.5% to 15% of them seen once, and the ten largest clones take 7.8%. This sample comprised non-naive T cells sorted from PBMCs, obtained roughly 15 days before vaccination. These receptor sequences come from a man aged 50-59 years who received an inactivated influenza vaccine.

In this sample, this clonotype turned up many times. CDR3 in DNA: TGTGCCAGCAGCTTTTCGGACACTGAAGCTTTCTTT. Translating it yields CASSFSDTEAFF. This chain uses TRBV7-2 with TRBJ1-1; D is uncertain. The CDR3 is made up of 12 amino acids. The V end was cut by 3 bases, the J end by 3 bases, with 5 bases between. Per germline, CDR1 SGHTA and CDR2 FQGNSA.

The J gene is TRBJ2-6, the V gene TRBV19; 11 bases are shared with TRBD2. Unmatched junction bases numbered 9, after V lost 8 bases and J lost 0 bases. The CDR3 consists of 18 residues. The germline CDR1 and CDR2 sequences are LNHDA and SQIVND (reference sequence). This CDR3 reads CASFGLAGQISGANVLTF. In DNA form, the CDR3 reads TGTGCCAGTTTTGGACTAGCGGGCCAGATCTCTGGGGCCAACGTCCTGACTTTC. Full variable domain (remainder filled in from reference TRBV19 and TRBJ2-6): DGGITQSPKYLFRKEGQNVTLSCEQNLNHDAMYWYRQDPGQGLRLIYYSQIVNDFQKGDIAEGYSVSREKKESFPLTVTSAQKNPTAFYLCASFGLAGQISGANVLTFGAGSRLTVL.